This TCR beta chain was observed in a study of PD-1 blockade in classical Hodgkin lymphoma. The CDR3 covers 14 residues. CDR1 SGHTA and CDR2 FQGNSA come from the germline V gene. Repertoires were generated with immunoSEQ multiplex PCR, while TCRdb's copy carries only in-frame clones and drops some. The sample holds about 4,600 clones; 67% are singletons and the top ten take 28%. As regards this clone: No antigen is known for it.

Study-level points and caveats: While CD8+ TCR diversity did not rise significantly by C4D1, CD4+ TCR diversity did.

Time point in this sample: cycle 4 day 1 (C4D1), after more than five weeks of nivolumab. There was relapse after autologous stem cell transplantation in every patient, and there was variation in brentuximab vedotin exposure. The sample in question was peripheral blood mononuclear cells (PBMCs), obtained before the fourth cycle of nivolumab. The chain couples TRBV7-2 to TRBJ2-5; 7 bases map to TRBD2. The J call may be faulty, since TRBJ2-7 better matches the DNA end. The TCR originated in a human donor with classical Hodgkin lymphoma. The CDR3: CASSLDPLANEQYF. DNA of the CDR3: TGTGCCAGCAGCTTAGACCCACTAGCGAACGAGCAGTACTTC.